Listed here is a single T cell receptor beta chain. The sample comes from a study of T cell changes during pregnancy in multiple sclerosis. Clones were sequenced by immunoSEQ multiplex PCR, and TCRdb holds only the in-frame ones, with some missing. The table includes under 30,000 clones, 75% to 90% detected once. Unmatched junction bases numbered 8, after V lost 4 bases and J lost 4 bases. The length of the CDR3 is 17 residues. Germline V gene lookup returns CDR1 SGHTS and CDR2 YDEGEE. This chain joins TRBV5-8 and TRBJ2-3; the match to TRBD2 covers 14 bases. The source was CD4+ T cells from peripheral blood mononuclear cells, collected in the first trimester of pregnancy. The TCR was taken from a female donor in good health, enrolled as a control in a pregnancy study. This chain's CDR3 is CASSLKRLAGGPDTQYF. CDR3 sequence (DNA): TGTGCCAGCAGCCTAAAAAGACTAGCGGGGGGGCCAGATACGCAGTATTTT.